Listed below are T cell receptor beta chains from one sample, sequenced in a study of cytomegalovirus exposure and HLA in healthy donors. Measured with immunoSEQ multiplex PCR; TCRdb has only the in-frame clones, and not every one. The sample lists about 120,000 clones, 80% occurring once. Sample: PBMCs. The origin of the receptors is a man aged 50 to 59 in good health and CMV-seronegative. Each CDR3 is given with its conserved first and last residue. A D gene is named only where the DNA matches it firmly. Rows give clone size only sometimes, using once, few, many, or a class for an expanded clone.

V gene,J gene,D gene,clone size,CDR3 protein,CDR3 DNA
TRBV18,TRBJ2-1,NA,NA,CASSIRGEQFF,TGTGCCAGCTCCATCAGGGGCGAGCAGTTCTTC
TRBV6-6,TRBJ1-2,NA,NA,CASSTEGYGYTF,TGTGCCAGCAGTACAGAGGGCTATGGCTACACCTTC
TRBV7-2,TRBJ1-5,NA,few,CASSTVNQPQHF,TGTGCCAGCAGCACGGTGAATCAGCCCCAGCATTTT
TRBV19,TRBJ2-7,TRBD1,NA,CASSKTGSSYEQYF,TGTGCCAGTAGTAAGACAGGGAGCTCCTACGAGCAGTACTTC
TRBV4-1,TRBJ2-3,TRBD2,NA,CASSPRTSGGNTDTQYF,TGCGCCAGCAGCCCCCGGACTAGCGGGGGGAACACAGATACGCAGTATTTT
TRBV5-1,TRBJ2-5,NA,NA,CASSAEGTYQETQYF,TGCGCCAGCAGCGCGGAAGGAACGTACCAAGAGACCCAGTACTTC
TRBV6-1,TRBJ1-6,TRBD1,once,CASSMDRDSPLHF,TGTGCCAGCAGCATGGACAGGGATTCACCCCTCCACTTT
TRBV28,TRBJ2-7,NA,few,CASHRSGSGHEQYF,TGTGCCAGTCATCGTAGTGGGAGCGGCCACGAGCAGTACTTC
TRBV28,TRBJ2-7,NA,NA,CASSFSGRAGKDEQYF,TGTGCCAGCAGTTTTTCTGGAAGGGCGGGGAAAGACGAGCAGTACTTC
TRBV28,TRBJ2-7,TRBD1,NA,CASSLRGPVDEQYF,TGTGCCAGCAGTTTGAGGGGGCCGGTTGACGAGCAGTACTTC
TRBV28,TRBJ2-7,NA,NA,CASSRSPSYEQYF,TGTGCCAGCAGCCGGAGCCCCTCCTACGAGCAGTACTTC
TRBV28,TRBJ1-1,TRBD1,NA,CASSLLQGAGTEAFF,TGTGCCAGCAGTCTACTACAGGGGGCAGGGACTGAAGCTTTCTTT
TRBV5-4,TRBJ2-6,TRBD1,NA,CASSPPGQGVYGANVLTF,TGTGCCAGCAGTCCGCCGGGACAGGGTGTGTATGGGGCCAACGTCCTGACTTTC
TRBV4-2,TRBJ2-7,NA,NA,CASSQELPGAVLF,TGTGCCAGCAGCCAGGAGCTTCCTGGTGCGGTCCTCTTC
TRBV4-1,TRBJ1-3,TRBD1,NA,CASSHDDRATGNTIYF,TGCGCCAGCAGCCATGACGACAGGGCGACTGGAAACACCATATATTTT
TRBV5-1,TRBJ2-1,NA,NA,CASRGLAGVPSYNEQFF,TGCGCCAGCAGGGGCCTCGCGGGCGTACCATCCTACAATGAGCAGTTCTTC
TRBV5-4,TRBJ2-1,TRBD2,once,CASSFVAGALNEQFF,TGTGCCAGCAGCTTCGTAGCGGGAGCTCTAAATGAGCAGTTCTTC
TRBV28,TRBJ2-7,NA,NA,CASGRYEQYF,TGTGCCAGCGGTCGGTACGAGCAGTACTTC
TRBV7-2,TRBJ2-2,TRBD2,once,CASSLELRLADTGELFF,TGTGCCAGCAGCTTAGAGCTAAGGCTAGCGGACACCGGGGAGCTGTTTTTT
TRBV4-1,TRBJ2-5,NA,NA,CASRGYYDCQETQYF,TGCGCCAGCAGAGGATACTATGATTGCCAAGAGACCCAGTACTTC
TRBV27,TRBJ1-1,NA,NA,CASSPWRAGTEAFF,TGTGCCAGCAGTCCCTGGAGGGCAGGGACTGAAGCTTTCTTT
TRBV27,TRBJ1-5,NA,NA,CASSLYSRKPQHF,TGTGCCAGCAGTTTATACTCCCGTAAGCCCCAGCATTTT
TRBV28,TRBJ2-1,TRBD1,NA,CASNYDRAYNEQFF,TGTGCCAGCAATTACGACAGGGCCTACAATGAGCAGTTCTTC
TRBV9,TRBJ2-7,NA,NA,CASSTRQDFPYEQYF,TGTGCCAGCAGCACCCGACAGGACTTTCCCTACGAGCAGTACTTC
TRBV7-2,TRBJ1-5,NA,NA,CASSFDRLDSNQPQHF,TGTGCCAGCAGCTTTGATAGGCTAGATAGCAATCAGCCCCAGCATTTT
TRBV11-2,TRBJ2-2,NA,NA,CASSLRGTGELFF,TGTGCCAGCAGCTTAAGGGGGACCGGGGAGCTGTTTTTT
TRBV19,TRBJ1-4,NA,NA,CASSNRNEKLFF,TGTGCCAGTAGTAACAGGAATGAAAAACTGTTTTTT
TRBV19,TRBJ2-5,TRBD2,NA,CASRLAGGETQYF,TGTGCCAGTCGACTAGCCGGAGGAGAGACCCAGTACTTC
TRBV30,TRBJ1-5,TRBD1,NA,CAWGTGLDQPQHF,TGTGCCTGGGGGACAGGGTTGGATCAGCCCCAGCATTTT
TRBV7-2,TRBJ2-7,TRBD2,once,CASSPDSGRSYEQYF,TGTGCCAGCAGCCCCGATAGCGGGAGGTCTTACGAGCAGTACTTC
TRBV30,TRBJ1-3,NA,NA,CAWKYLAGNTIYF,TGTGCCTGGAAGTACTTAGCTGGAAACACCATATATTTT
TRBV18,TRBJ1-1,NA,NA,CASSPPVQMNTEAFF,TGTGCCAGCTCACCACCGGTACAAATGAACACTGAAGCTTTCTTT
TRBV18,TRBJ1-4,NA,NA,CASSLDEKGGEKLFF,TGTGCCAGCTCACTAGACGAGAAGGGAGGAGAAAAACTGTTTTTT
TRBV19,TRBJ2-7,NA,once,CASSIGAEQYF,TGTGCCAGTAGTATAGGCGCCGAGCAGTACTTC
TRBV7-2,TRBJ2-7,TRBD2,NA,CASSLGGTISYEQYF,TGTGCCAGCAGCCTTGGGGGGACTATTTCCTACGAGCAGTACTTC
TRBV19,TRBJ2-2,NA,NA,CASSIRTRFGELFF,TGTGCCAGTAGTATTAGGACTCGTTTCGGGGAGCTGTTTTTT
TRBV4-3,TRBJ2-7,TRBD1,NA,CASSLRTGGYEQYF,TGCGCCAGCAGCCTAAGGACAGGGGGCTACGAGCAGTACTTC
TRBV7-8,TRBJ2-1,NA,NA,CASSQNVATSYNEQFF,TGTGCCAGCAGCCAAAATGTAGCAACCTCCTACAATGAGCAGTTCTTC
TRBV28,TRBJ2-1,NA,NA,CASSRRVGGTYNEQFF,TGTGCCAGCAGCCGCCGAGTAGGAGGAACCTACAATGAGCAGTTCTTC
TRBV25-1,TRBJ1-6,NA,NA,CASSEDIRASPLHF,TGTGCCAGCAGTGAGGACATCAGAGCATCACCCCTCCACTTT
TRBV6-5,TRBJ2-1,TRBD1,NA,CASSPGQKYNEQFF,TGTGCCAGCAGCCCGGGACAGAAGTACAATGAGCAGTTCTTC
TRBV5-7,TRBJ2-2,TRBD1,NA,CASSFGDRGPGNTGELFF,TGTGCCAGCAGCTTCGGTGACAGGGGGCCGGGGAACACCGGGGAGCTGTTTTTT
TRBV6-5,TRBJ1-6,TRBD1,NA,CASTWTGEDSPLHF,TGTGCCAGCACCTGGACAGGGGAGGATTCACCCCTCCACTTT
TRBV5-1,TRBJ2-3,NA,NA,CASSLATGTTDTQYF,TGCGCCAGCAGCTTGGCAACAGGGACCACAGATACGCAGTATTTT
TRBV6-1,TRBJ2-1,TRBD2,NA,CASSPAGGWDNEQFF,TGTGCCAGCAGCCCCGCGGGAGGTTGGGACAATGAGCAGTTCTTC
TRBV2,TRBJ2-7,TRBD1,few,CATLTRTGEEQYF,TGTGCCACCTTAACTCGGACAGGGGAGGAGCAGTACTTC
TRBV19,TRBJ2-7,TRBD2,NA,CASSTAAAGAYEQYF,TGTGCCAGTAGTACCGCCGCCGCGGGAGCCTACGAGCAGTACTTC
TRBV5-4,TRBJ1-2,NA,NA,CASSLQGANYGYTF,TGTGCCAGCAGCTTACAGGGAGCCAACTATGGCTACACCTTC
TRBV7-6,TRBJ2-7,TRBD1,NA,CASSSYRDSLSYEQYF,TGTGCCAGCAGCTCCTACCGGGACAGCCTTTCCTACGAGCAGTACTTC
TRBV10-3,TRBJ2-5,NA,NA,CAITPGAGEETQYF,TGTGCCATCACCCCGGGGGCGGGGGAAGAGACCCAGTACTTC
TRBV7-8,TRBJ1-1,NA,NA,CASSLEFGGTEAFF,TGTGCCAGCAGCTTAGAGTTCGGGGGGACTGAAGCTTTCTTT
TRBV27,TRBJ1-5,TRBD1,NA,CASSLDRPDNQPQHF,TGTGCCAGCAGTTTGGACAGGCCAGACAATCAGCCCCAGCATTTT
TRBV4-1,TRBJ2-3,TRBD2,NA,CASSQVPSGMSTDTQYF,TGCGCCAGCAGCCAAGTGCCTAGCGGGATGAGCACAGATACGCAGTATTTT
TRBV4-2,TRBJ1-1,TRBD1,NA,CASRLSNRGIMNTEAFF,TGTGCCAGCAGACTCTCTAACAGGGGCATCATGAACACTGAAGCTTTCTTT